The 5 T cell receptor beta chains in this list originate from one sample, sequenced in a study of blood T cell repertoires in COVID-19 (dated by TCRdb to about 2020). The library was produced with the immunoSEQ multiplex PCR assay. TCRdb obtained this table from immuneACCESS and retained in-frame rearrangements with V and J assigned. These tables miss some clones; where compared with another copy, unresolved V genes account for less than half of the shortfall, and the remainder is unexplained. The sample yields 140,000 to 150,000 clones; more than 70% were counted once. In total, the top ten clones hold roughly 13% of the sample. Sequencing was performed on peripheral blood. Receptors were obtained from a man aged 60-69 years with active or convalescent COVID-19.

V usage is TRBV7-2 and J usage is TRBJ1-1, with 8 bases matching TRBD1. The CDR3 sequence is 14 residues long. V trimming: 4 bases; J trimming: 4 bases; junction bases outside the gene matches: 5. Germline loops: CDR1 SGHTA, CDR2 FQGNSA. The CDR3 protein is CASSSDRGVTEAFF. CDR3 coding DNA: TGTGCCAGCAGCTCCGACAGGGGTGTCACTGAAGCTTTCTTT.

The chain joins TRBV20-1 to TRBJ1-5; the D gene is possibly TRBD1 (5 bases). Trimming shortened V by 3 bases and J by 5 bases, and 14 bases separated the two germline ends. This CDR3 has 14 residues. Germline CDR1 and CDR2: DFQATT and SNEGSKA (reference sequence). CDR3 loop: CSASPWVGDQPQHF. CDR3 in DNA: TGCAGTGCTAGTCCCTGGGTAGGGGATCAGCCCCAGCATTTT.

This chain links TRBV11-3 with TRBJ1-2, with D unclear. CDR1 SGHNT and CDR2 YENEEA come from the germline V gene. The CDR3 runs 13 residues. Trimming left V 1 base short and J 7 bases short, with 10 bases between. Here the CDR3 DNA reads TGTGCCAGCAGCTTAGCGGCGGGGTCTGGCTACACCTTC. It codes for CASSLAAGSGYTF.

V gene TRBV19 combines with J gene TRBJ2-7; D remains ambiguous. The V gene lost 4 bases and the J gene lost 6 bases, with 16 bases spanning the gap. This CDR3 region has 14 residues. CDR1 is LNHDA, CDR2 SQIVND, per germline (reference sequence). The CDR3 here is CASSSQAAVPEQYF. The DNA for the CDR3 is TGTGCCAGTAGTAGCCAGGCCGCAGTCCCCGAGCAGTACTTC. The whole variable domain, remainder taken from reference TRBV19 and TRBJ2-7, is DGGITQSPKYLFRKEGQNVTLSCEQNLNHDAMYWYRQDPGQGLRLIYYSQIVNDFQKGDIAEGYSVSREKKESFPLTVTSAQKNPTAFYLCASSSQAAVPEQYFGPGTRLTVT.

The chain uses TRBV5-1 and TRBJ2-2; 10 bases match TRBD1. The germline V gene has CDR1 SGHRS and CDR2 YFSETQ. The CDR3 length is 16 residues. Trimming at V came to 4 bases and at J to 0 bases, leaving 3 bases not matched to a gene. The CDR3 DNA follows: TGCGCCAGCAGCCCCGGACAGGGGGCGAACACCGGGGAGCTGTTTTTT. This translates into CASSPGQGANTGELFF.